This T cell receptor (beta chain) was recovered during a study of T cell repertoires in cytomegalovirus infection. TCRdb passed the reads through MiXCR, listing each CDR3 protein once. Of a few hundred thousand distinct CDR3 sequences listed, roughly 42% are singletons. This clonotype was found once. The antigen is undetermined. The sample in question was cultured PBMCs, obtained from culture after CMV antigen stimulation. The sequence came from a human donor in good health (CMV status not recorded). Some clones in this sample may be carry-over from other donors' samples.

The CDR3 coding sequence is TGTGCCAGCCAATTGGGGGCAGGAAGCTCACCCCTCCACTTT. Protein product: CASQLGAGSSPLHF. The gene calls are TRBV12-3 or TRBV12-4 and TRBJ1-6; the D gene is possibly TRBD1 (6 bases). Trimming cost V 8 bases and J 10 bases, with 18 bases left between them. CDR3 length equals 14 residues.